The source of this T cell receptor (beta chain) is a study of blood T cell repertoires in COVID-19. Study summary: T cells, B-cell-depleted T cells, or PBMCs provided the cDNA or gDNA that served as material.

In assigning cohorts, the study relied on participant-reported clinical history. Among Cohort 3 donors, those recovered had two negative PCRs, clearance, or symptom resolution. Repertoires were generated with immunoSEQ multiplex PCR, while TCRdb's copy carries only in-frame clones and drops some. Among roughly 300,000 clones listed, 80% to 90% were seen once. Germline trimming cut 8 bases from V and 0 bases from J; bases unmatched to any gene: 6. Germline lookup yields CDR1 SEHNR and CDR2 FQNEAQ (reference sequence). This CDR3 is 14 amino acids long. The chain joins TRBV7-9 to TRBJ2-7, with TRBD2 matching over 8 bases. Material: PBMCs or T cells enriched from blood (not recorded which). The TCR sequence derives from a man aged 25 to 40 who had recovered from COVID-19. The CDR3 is CASSPGGPSYEQYF. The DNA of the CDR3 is TGTGCCAGCTCTCCGGGGGGGCCCTCCTACGAGCAGTACTTC.